This TCR beta chain stems from a study of neoadjuvant anti-PD-1 for oral cavity cancer. The CDR3 loop spans 15 amino acids. V was clipped by 4 bases and J by 0 bases; unmatched bases: 6. Germline V gives CDR1 SGHRS, CDR2 YFSETQ. Tumor libraries mostly used 4.8 ug genomic DNA, two replicates each. Only in-frame clones appear in the TCRdb table, and some are missing; sequencing was by immunoSEQ multiplex PCR. In the table there are tens of thousands of clones, 38% of which are singletons. The time point: after neoadjuvant nivolumab, at surgical resection. This clonotype was obtained from a person aged 35 to 85 with oral cavity squamous cell carcinoma. Sample: tumor tissue, taken after nivolumab (anti-PD-1) treatment. The chain couples TRBV5-1 to TRBJ1-2, with 7 bases identical to TRBD1. The CDR3 sequence: CASSQSGQSNYGYTF. The CDR3 DNA is TGCGCCAGCAGCCAGTCGGGACAGTCTAACTATGGCTACACCTTC.